The sequence of this T cell receptor (beta chain) was determined in a study of cytomegalovirus exposure and HLA in healthy donors. Study information: The roughly 100 million unique TCR beta sequences, from roughly 180 million T cells, were found by an earlier analysis.

The PCR employed 60 Vbeta primers together with 13 Jbeta primers. Assay: immunoSEQ multiplex PCR; the TCRdb copy retains only in-frame clones and omits some. This table holds more than 85,000 clones, about 80% found once. Each donor was healthy, and each was a bone marrow donor. The CDR3 loop spans 14 amino acids. The clonotype comes from a woman aged 55-70 years in good health and CMV-seropositive. V gene TRBV21-1 combines with J gene TRBJ2-7; the table names TRBD1, a call not compared with the DNA. TRBV21-1 is a recognized pseudogene. Sequenced input: PBMCs. CDR3 DNA sequence: TGTGCCAGCAGCGGCCGGGACAGACCCTACGAGCAGTACTTC. This codes for CASSGRDRPYEQYF.